These T cell receptor beta chains were read from a single sample in a study of blood T cell repertoires in COVID-19. Sequenced by immunoSEQ multiplex PCR; TCRdb stores in-frame clones only, minus some. The top ten clones hold about 3.5% of a sample with more than 300,000 clones, about 90% of them seen once. What was sequenced was peripheral blood. These receptors all come from a woman under 30 who had recovered from COVID-19. The CDR3 runs from the conserved cysteine through the conserved F or W. The D gene is left open where the match is weak. Clone size, where shown, is once, few, many, or a class for clones that have expanded.

J,size,V,length,D,CDR3,DNA
TRBJ2-3,NA,TRBV6-1,16,NA,CASSEYGRGSTDTQYF,TGTGCCAGCAGTGAATATGGCAGGGGATCCACAGATACGCAGTATTTT
TRBJ1-2,NA,TRBV13,15,NA,CASTSRGRDDYGYTF,TGTGCCAGCACCTCAAGGGGCAGGGATGACTATGGCTACACCTTC
TRBJ1-2,NA,TRBV7-2,14,TRBD1,CASSSRQGNYGYTF,TGTGCCAGCAGCTCCAGACAGGGCAACTATGGCTACACCTTC
TRBJ2-3,NA,TRBV10-1,13,NA,CASSPSSTDTQYF,TGCGCCAGCAGTCCCTCCAGCACAGATACGCAGTATTTT
TRBJ1-6,NA,TRBV30,15,NA,CAWKAGELYDSPLHF,TGTGCCTGGAAGGCCGGGGAATTATACGACTCACCCCTCCACTTT
TRBJ1-1,NA,TRBV7-8,13,NA,CASSRTGNTEAFF,TGTGCCAGCAGCCGAACAGGAAACACTGAAGCTTTCTTT
TRBJ1-4,NA,TRBV5-1,15,NA,CASSWGQATNEKLFF,TGCGCCAGCAGCTGGGGCCAGGCGACTAATGAAAAACTGTTTTTT
TRBJ2-1,NA,TRBV9,13,NA,CASSVGGWDEQFF,TGTGCCAGCAGCGTAGGAGGGTGGGATGAGCAGTTCTTC
TRBJ1-1,NA,TRBV24-1,14,NA,CATSDTGVNTEAFF,TGTGCCACCAGTGATACAGGCGTGAACACTGAAGCTTTCTTT
TRBJ1-2,few,TRBV30,13,NA,CAWSPQGRVGYTF,TGTGCCTGGAGCCCCCAGGGAAGGGTCGGCTACACCTTC
TRBJ1-1,NA,TRBV6-6,13,TRBD1,CASSYFQGVEAFF,TGTGCCAGCAGTTACTTTCAGGGGGTTGAAGCTTTCTTT
TRBJ1-3,NA,TRBV7-2,16,TRBD1,CASSQRQGASGNTIYF,TGTGCCAGCAGCCAGAGACAGGGGGCGTCTGGAAACACCATATATTTT
TRBJ2-2,NA,TRBV12-3/TRBV12-4,13,NA,CASRPGWIGELFF,TGTGCCAGCAGACCAGGGTGGATCGGGGAGCTGTTTTTT
TRBJ1-5,few,TRBV24-1,13,NA,CATSDLRGQPQHF,TGTGCCACCAGTGATTTACGGGGTCAGCCCCAGCATTTT
TRBJ2-1,NA,TRBV20-1,14,TRBD2,CSASKAGVGNEQFF,TGCAGTGCTAGTAAAGCGGGAGTAGGCAATGAGCAGTTCTTC
TRBJ2-3,NA,TRBV2,15,TRBD1,CASRDRGGLGYTQYF,TGTGCCAGCAGAGACAGGGGAGGCTTAGGTTATACGCAGTATTTT
TRBJ2-1,NA,TRBV7-2,17,NA,CASSPGWRVSSYNEQFF,TGTGCCAGCAGCCCCGGATGGCGGGTAAGCTCCTACAATGAGCAGTTCTTC
TRBJ1-2,NA,TRBV19,13,TRBD1,CASSIARGPGYTF,TGTGCCAGTAGTATAGCCAGGGGGCCGGGCTACACCTTC
TRBJ2-1,many,TRBV7-9,16,TRBD1,CASSGWDRGYYNEQFF,TGTGCCAGCAGCGGATGGGACAGGGGGTACTACAATGAGCAGTTCTTC
TRBJ2-3,NA,TRBV7-9,16,NA,CASSFYTQVITDTQYF,TGTGCCAGCAGCTTCTATACGCAGGTGATAACAGATACGCAGTATTTT
TRBJ2-1,NA,TRBV20-1,11,NA,CSAAAGHEQFF,TGCAGTGCCGCCGCGGGCCATGAGCAGTTCTTC
TRBJ1-1,NA,TRBV7-2,18,NA,CASSAWGDSRAGNTEAFF,TGTGCCAGCAGCGCTTGGGGAGATTCCCGCGCAGGGAACACTGAAGCTTTCTTT
TRBJ2-3,NA,TRBV9,14,NA,CASSLTTSTEKQYF,TGTGCCAGCAGCTTAACGACTAGTACGGAAAAGCAGTATTTT
TRBJ2-3,NA,TRBV6-5,12,NA,CASSVGEYTQYF,TGTGCCAGCAGCGTAGGAGAGTATACGCAGTATTTT
TRBJ2-3,NA,TRBV15,15,NA,CATSTPRMKPGTQYF,TGTGCCACCAGCACCCCCAGGATGAAGCCAGGTACGCAGTATTTT
TRBJ2-3,few,TRBV12-3/TRBV12-4,12,NA,CASSSTPDTQYF,TGTGCCAGCAGTTCGACACCAGATACGCAGTATTTT
TRBJ2-1,NA,TRBV12-3/TRBV12-4,13,TRBD2,CASSLWGGSRSFF,TGTGCCAGCAGTTTATGGGGCGGGAGTCGGTCTTTCTTC
TRBJ1-2,NA,TRBV3-1/TRBV3-2,12,NA,CASSQTNYGYTF,TGTGCCAGCAGCCAGACAAACTATGGCTACACCTTC
TRBJ1-2,NA,TRBV4-1,14,NA,CASSQFLGDYGYTF,TGCGCCAGCAGCCAATTTTTGGGAGACTATGGCTACACCTTC
TRBJ2-1,NA,TRBV7-9,15,NA,CASSPTGKKSNEQFF,TGTGCCAGCAGCCCGACGGGGAAAAAGAGCAATGAGCAGTTCTTC
TRBJ1-1,NA,TRBV27,14,TRBD1,CASSFRQGNTEAFF,TGTGCCAGCAGTTTCCGACAGGGGAACACTGAAGCTTTCTTT
TRBJ2-2,NA,TRBV29-1,14,TRBD1,CSVPGQGYTGELFF,TGCAGCGTTCCGGGACAGGGATACACCGGGGAGCTGTTTTTT
TRBJ2-5,NA,TRBV5-1,14,TRBD1,CASSHRQGQETQYF,TGCGCCAGCAGCCACCGACAGGGACAAGAGACCCAGTACTTC
TRBJ1-1,NA,TRBV21-1,15,NA,CASSKGGGASFEAFF,TGTGCCAGCAGCAAAGGTGGCGGGGCGTCTTTTGAAGCTTTCTTT
TRBJ2-1,NA,TRBV24-1,14,TRBD1,CATSGQGATNEQFF,TGTGCCACCAGTGGCCAGGGGGCGACCAATGAGCAGTTCTTC
TRBJ1-1,NA,TRBV11-3,12,TRBD1,CASSSRTGEAFF,TGTGCCAGCAGCTCCCGGACAGGGGAAGCTTTCTTT
TRBJ2-3,NA,TRBV2,12,TRBD1,CASSNRDRTQYF,TGTGCCAGCAGTAACCGGGACAGGACGCAGTATTTT
TRBJ2-3,NA,TRBV5-1,14,NA,CASSPSWLTDTQYF,TGCGCCAGCAGCCCCAGTTGGCTCACAGATACGCAGTATTTT
TRBJ2-1,NA,TRBV5-5,13,TRBD2,CASRLAGVSEQFF,TGTGCCAGCAGGCTAGCGGGAGTTAGTGAGCAGTTCTTC
TRBJ1-6,NA,TRBV7-9,19,TRBD1,CASSLAGGGKSSYNSPLHF,TGTGCCAGCAGCTTAGCAGGGGGCGGGAAGAGCTCCTATAATTCACCCCTCCACTTT
TRBJ2-3,NA,TRBV2,16,TRBD2,CASRRGAGAGTDTQYF,TGTGCCAGCAGGAGGGGAGCGGGAGCGGGTACAGATACGCAGTATTTT
TRBJ1-1,NA,TRBV11-2,15,NA,CASSSRGFLNTEAFF,TGTGCCAGCAGCTCACGGGGTTTCTTGAACACTGAAGCTTTCTTT
TRBJ1-6,NA,TRBV3-1/TRBV3-2,15,NA,CASSQKQGYNSPLHF,TGTGCCAGCAGCCAGAAACAGGGATATAATTCACCCCTCCACTTT
TRBJ2-1,NA,TRBV7-9,14,TRBD1,CASSQPGQGNEQFF,TGTGCCAGCAGCCAACCGGGACAGGGCAATGAGCAGTTCTTC
TRBJ2-5,NA,TRBV15,19,TRBD2,CATSSTRGEAGGPFETQYF,TGTGCCACCAGCAGCACCCGGGGGGAAGCGGGAGGGCCGTTTGAGACCCAGTACTTC
TRBJ1-5,few,TRBV27,13,NA,CASSLSPRQPQHF,TGTGCCAGCAGTTTATCCCCGCGTCAGCCCCAGCATTTT
TRBJ1-1,NA,TRBV3-1/TRBV3-2,12,NA,CASSQEVSVAFF,TGTGCCAGCAGCCAAGAGGTGTCGGTAGCTTTCTTT
TRBJ2-2,NA,TRBV5-1,16,TRBD2,CASSLPLAGRAGELFF,TGCGCCAGCAGCTTGCCCCTAGCGGGTCGTGCCGGGGAGCTGTTTTTT
TRBJ1-1,NA,TRBV3-1/TRBV3-2,12,NA,CASSQGPTGAFF,TGTGCCAGCAGCCAAGGGCCTACGGGAGCTTTCTTT